This T cell receptor (beta chain) stems from a study of CD8 T cells in Susac syndrome. Trimming shortened V by 7 bases and J by 5 bases, and 16 bases separated the two germline ends. CDR3 length: 14 amino acids. Random hexamers were used to reverse transcribe roughly 0.5 to 1 ug of RNA. Via MiXCR, TCRdb re-called the immunoSEQ multiplex PCR reads, giving one row per CDR3 protein. The data hold about 300,000 distinct CDR3 sequences, with 70% to 90% observed a single time. TCR beta sequencing was performed on blood CD8+ and CD4+ T cells. The multiple sclerosis control cohort comprised treatment-naive individuals presenting with stable or active relapsing-remitting disease. Negative isolation was used for CD8+ and CD4+ T cells and FACS enrichment for TEMRA cells.

The sequencing sample was made of CD8+ T cells from PBMCs. The clonotype originates from a human donor with multiple sclerosis. The V call is TRBV12-3 or TRBV12-4, the J call TRBJ2-3, with TRBD2 as a possible D gene (6 bases). The CDR3 DNA follows: TGTGCCAGCATGGCGGGGTTGTGGGGAGATACGCAGTATTTT. It encodes CASMAGLWGDTQYF.